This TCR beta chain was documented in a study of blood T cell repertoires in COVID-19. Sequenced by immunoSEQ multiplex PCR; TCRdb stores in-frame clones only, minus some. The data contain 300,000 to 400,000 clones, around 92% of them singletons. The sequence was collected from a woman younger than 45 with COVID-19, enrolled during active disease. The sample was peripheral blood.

This chain's CDR3 is CASSSWGRENTEAFF. The CDR3 DNA reads as TGTGCCAGCAGTAGCTGGGGCAGGGAGAACACTGAAGCTTTCTTT. The chain couples TRBV6-5 to TRBJ1-1; possible D gene TRBD1, 5 bases. Germline V lookup: CDR1 MNHEY, CDR2 SVGAGI. This CDR3 has 15 amino acids. V was clipped by 5 bases and J by 1 base, with 14 bases between them.